This T cell receptor beta chain was sequenced for a study of OX40 agonist ivuxolimab in advanced cancers. Study-level information: The eligibility criteria allowed prior anti-PD-1, anti-PD-L1 or anti-CTLA-4 therapy, and 30% to 45% had some. Whole-study findings and limits: On average, a greater number of expanded clones characterised CD8+ T cells relative to CD4+.

As to this clone: Its antigen is currently unknown.

Libraries were prepared by immunoSEQ multiplex PCR; TCRdb keeps only in-frame clonotypes and omits some of them. The sample contains 100,000 to 120,000 clones, more than 70% of which appear only once. The sampling schedule covered blood at baseline, cycle 4 day 1, and cycle 7 day 1. The junction had 6 bases not matched to a gene; V was cut back by 7 bases and J by 4 bases. This CDR3 is 14 amino acids long. Germline V CDR1 and CDR2: SNHLY, FYNNEI. The specimen was CD4+ or CD8+ T cells sorted from blood, collected in a trial of the OX40 agonist ivuxolimab. The clonotype originates from an adult with an advanced solid tumor such as melanoma, head and neck, liver or kidney cancer. This chain joins TRBV2 and TRBJ1-1; the match to TRBD1 covers 10 bases. The CDR3 reads CASNGQGGGTEAFF. The CDR3 region has the DNA TGTGCCAGCAATGGACAGGGGGGAGGCACTGAAGCTTTCTTT. Based on the CDR3 plus reference TRBV2 and TRBJ1-1, the full variable domain is EPEVTQTPSHQVTQMGQEVILRCVPISNHLYFYWYRQILGQKVEFLVSFYNNEISEKSEIFDDQFSVERPDGSNFTLKIRSTKLEDSAMYFCASNGQGGGTEAFFGQGTRLTVV.